The entry that follows covers one T cell receptor (beta chain) sequence. Antigen unknown. Each patient experienced a relapse that followed autologous stem cell transplantation, and brentuximab vedotin exposure varied. This sample was included in a study of PD-1 blockade in classical Hodgkin lymphoma. The method was immunoSEQ multiplex PCR; TCRdb's version includes in-frame clones alone and lacks a portion of them. The sample contains 14,000 or so clones, roughly 80% of which appear only once. V lost 3 bases to trimming and J lost 6 bases, with 14 bases between them. Germline CDR1 and CDR2: LGHNT and FRNRAP. This CDR3 comprises 14 residues. General observations from the study: Nivolumab initiation under 1 year post-ASCT meant exclusion. Complete responders' diversity at baseline resembled that of newly diagnosed patients. While CD8+ TCR diversity did not rise significantly by C4D1, CD4+ TCR diversity did.

The chain employs TRBV12-5 and TRBJ1-1, with D perhaps TRBD1 (5 bases). The sequencing used peripheral blood mononuclear cells (PBMCs), collected at baseline. The source is a human donor with classical Hodgkin lymphoma. The CDR3 DNA follows: TGTGCTAGTGGTTTTGGGGACGAGAGGGCTGAAGCTTTCTTT. Its protein is CASGFGDERAEAFF.